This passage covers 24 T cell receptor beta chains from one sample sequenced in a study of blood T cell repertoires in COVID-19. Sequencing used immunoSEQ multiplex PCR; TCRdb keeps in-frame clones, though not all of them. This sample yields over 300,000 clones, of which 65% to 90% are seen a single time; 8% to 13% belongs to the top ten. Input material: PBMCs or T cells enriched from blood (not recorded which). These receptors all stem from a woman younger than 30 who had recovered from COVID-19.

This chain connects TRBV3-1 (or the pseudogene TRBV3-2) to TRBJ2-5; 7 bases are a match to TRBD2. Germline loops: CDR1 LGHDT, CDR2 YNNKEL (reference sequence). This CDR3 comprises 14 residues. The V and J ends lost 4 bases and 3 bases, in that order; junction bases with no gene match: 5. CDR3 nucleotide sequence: TGTGCCAGCAGCCTTTCCGGGACTAAAGAGACCCAGTACTTC. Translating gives CASSLSGTKETQYF.

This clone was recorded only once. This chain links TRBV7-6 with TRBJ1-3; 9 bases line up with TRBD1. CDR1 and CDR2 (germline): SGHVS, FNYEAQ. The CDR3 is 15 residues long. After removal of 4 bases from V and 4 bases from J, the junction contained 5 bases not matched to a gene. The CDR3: CASSSRTGAGNTIYF. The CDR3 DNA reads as TGTGCCAGCAGCTCAAGGACAGGGGCCGGAAACACCATATATTTT.

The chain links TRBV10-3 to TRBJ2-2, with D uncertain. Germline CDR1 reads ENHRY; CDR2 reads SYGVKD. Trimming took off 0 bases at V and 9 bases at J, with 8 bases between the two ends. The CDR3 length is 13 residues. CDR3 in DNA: TGTGCCATCAGTGAGTCAACTTCCCGGGAGCTGTTTTTT. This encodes CAISESTSRELFF.

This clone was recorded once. The CDR3 protein is CASSLQDLYGYTF. Here the CDR3 DNA reads TGTGCCAGCAGCTTACAGGATTTATATGGCTACACCTTC. V is TRBV7-9 and J is TRBJ1-2; D ambiguous. The CDR3 extends over 13 amino acids. Between the trimmed V and J ends, which lost 2 bases and 5 bases, there was a span of 9 bases. The germline V gene encodes CDR1 SEHNR and CDR2 FQNEAQ (reference sequence).

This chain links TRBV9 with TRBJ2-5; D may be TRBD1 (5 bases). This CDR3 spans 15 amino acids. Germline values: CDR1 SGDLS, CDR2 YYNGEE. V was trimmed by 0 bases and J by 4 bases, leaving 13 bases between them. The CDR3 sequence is CASSVEAGYRETQYF. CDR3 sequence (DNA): TGTGCCAGCAGCGTAGAGGCAGGGTACAGAGAGACCCAGTACTTC.

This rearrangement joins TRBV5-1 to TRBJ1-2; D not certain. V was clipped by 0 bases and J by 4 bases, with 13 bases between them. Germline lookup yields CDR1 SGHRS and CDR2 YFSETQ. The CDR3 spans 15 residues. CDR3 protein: CASSLGSGSTYGYTF. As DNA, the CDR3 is TGCGCCAGCAGCTTGGGGTCGGGGAGCACCTATGGCTACACCTTC.

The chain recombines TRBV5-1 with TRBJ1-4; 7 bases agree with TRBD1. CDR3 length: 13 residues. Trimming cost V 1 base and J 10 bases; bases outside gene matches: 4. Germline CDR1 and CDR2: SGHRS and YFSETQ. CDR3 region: CASSLTGEAKLFF. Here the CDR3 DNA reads TGCGCCAGCAGCTTGACAGGGGAGGCAAAACTGTTTTTT.

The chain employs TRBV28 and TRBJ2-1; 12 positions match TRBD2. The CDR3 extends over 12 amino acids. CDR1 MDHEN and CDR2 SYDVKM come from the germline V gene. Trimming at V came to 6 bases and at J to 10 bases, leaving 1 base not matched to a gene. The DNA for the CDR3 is TGTGCCAGCAGAGGACTAGCGGGGGAGCAGTTCTTC. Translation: CASRGLAGEQFF.

For the CDR3, the DNA is TGCAGCGTTGGGGACAGGGTTGTCAAGACCCAGTACTTC. It codes for CSVGDRVVKTQYF. The rearrangement uses TRBV29-1 and TRBJ2-5; 9 bases match TRBD1. Germline V CDR1 and CDR2: SQVTM, ANQGSEA. V lost 4 bases to trimming and J lost 6 bases; unmatched junction nucleotides: 6. The CDR3 loop spans 13 amino acids.

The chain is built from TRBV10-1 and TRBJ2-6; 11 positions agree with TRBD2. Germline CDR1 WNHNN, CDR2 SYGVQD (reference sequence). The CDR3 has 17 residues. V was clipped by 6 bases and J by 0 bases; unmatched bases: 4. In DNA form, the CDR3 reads TGCGCCAGCAGCAGACTAGCGGGAAGCTCTGGGGCCAACGTCCTGACTTTC. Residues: CASSRLAGSSGANVLTF.

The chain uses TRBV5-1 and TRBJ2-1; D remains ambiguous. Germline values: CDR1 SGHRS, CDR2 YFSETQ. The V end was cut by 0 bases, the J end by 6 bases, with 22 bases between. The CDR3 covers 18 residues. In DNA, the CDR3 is TGCGCCAGCAGCTTGGCAATCCGAGCGTTTCAGAATCCCAATGAGCAGTTCTTC. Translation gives CASSLAIRAFQNPNEQFF.

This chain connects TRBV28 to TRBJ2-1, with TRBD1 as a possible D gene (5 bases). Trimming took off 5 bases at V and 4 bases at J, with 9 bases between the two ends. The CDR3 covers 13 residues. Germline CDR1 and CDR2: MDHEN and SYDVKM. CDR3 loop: CASSRQGYNEQFF. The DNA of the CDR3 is TGTGCCAGCAGTCGTCAGGGTTACAATGAGCAGTTCTTC. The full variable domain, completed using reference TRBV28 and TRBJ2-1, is DVKVTQSSRYLVKRTGEKVFLECVQDMDHENMFWYRQDPGLGLRLIYFSYDVKMKEKGDIPEGYSVSREKKERFSLILESASTNQTSMYLCASSRQGYNEQFFGPGTRLTVL.

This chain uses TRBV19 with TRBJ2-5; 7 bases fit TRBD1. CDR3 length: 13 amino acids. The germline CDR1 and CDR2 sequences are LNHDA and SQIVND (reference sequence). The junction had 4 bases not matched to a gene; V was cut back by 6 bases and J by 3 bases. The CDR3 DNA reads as TGTGCCAGTAGCCCTGACAGGGAAGAGACCCAGTACTTC. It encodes CASSPDREETQYF.

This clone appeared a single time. CDR3 nucleotide sequence: TGTGCCTGTACGACTCCGCCCAACAATGAGCAGTTCTTC. Protein sequence: CACTTPPNNEQFF. The chain couples TRBV30 to TRBJ2-1, with no clear D. Germline V CDR1 and CDR2: GTSNPN, SVGIG (reference sequence). The CDR3 is 13 residues long. The V end was cut by 6 bases, the J end by 5 bases, with 14 bases between.

CDR3 DNA sequence: TGCGCCAGCAGCCTGCAGGGTGGTGAAGCTTTCTTT. Its translation: CASSLQGGEAFF. The chain joins TRBV5-1 to TRBJ1-1; D perhaps matches TRBD1 (5 bases). The germline gives CDR1 SGHRS, CDR2 YFSETQ. V was clipped by 4 bases and J by 7 bases, with 11 bases between them. This CDR3 has 12 amino acids. The complete variable domain, with remaining parts taken from reference TRBV5-1 and TRBJ1-1, reads KAGVTQTPRYLIKTRGQQVTLSCSPISGHRSVSWYQQTPGQGLQFLFEYFSETQRNKGNFPGRFSGRQFSNSRSEMNVSTLELGDSALYLCASSLQGGEAFFGQGTRLTVV.

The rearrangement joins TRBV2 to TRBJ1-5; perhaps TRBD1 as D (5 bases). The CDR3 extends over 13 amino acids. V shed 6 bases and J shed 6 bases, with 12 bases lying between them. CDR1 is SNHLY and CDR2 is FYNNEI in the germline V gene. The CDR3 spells CASSDLGVQPQHF. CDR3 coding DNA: TGTGCCAGCAGCGATCTAGGGGTTCAGCCCCAGCATTTT.

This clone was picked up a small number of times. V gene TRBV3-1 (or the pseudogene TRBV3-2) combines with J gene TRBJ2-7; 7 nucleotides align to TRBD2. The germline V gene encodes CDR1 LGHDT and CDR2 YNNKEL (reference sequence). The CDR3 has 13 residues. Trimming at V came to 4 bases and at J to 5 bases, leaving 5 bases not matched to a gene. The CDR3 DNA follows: TGTGCCAGCAGCCGGGGGGGTATGGACGAGCAGTACTTC. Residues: CASSRGGMDEQYF.

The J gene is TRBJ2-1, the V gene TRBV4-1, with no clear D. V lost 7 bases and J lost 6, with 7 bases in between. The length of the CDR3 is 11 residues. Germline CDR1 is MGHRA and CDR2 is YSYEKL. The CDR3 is CASTSGNEQFF. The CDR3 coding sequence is TGCGCCAGCACCTCGGGCAATGAGCAGTTCTTC.

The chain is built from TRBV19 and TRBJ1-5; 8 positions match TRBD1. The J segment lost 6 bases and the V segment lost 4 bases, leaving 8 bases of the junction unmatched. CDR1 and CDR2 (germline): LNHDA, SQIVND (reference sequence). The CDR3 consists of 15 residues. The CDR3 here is CASSSTYRGGQPQHF. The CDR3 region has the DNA TGTGCCAGTAGTAGCACCTACAGGGGGGGTCAGCCCCAGCATTTT. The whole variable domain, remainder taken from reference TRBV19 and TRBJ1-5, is DGGITQSPKYLFRKEGQNVTLSCEQNLNHDAMYWYRQDPGQGLRLIYYSQIVNDFQKGDIAEGYSVSREKKESFPLTVTSAQKNPTAFYLCASSSTYRGGQPQHFGDGTRLSIL.

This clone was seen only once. The CDR3 DNA sequence: TGTGCCAGCAGCTCTCTCTTCGACAGGGACACTGAAGCTTTCTTT. As protein: CASSSLFDRDTEAFF. V gene TRBV6-5 combines with J gene TRBJ1-1; 7 bases are shared with TRBD1. The V and J ends lost 6 bases and 3 bases, in that order; junction bases with no gene match: 10. Germline V gene lookup returns CDR1 MNHEY and CDR2 SVGAGI. CDR3 length: 15 residues.

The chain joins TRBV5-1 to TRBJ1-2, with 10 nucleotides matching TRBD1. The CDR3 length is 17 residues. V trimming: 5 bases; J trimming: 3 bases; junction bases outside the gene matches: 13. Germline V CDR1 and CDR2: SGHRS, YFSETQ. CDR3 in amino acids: CASSSDRGSLLHYGYTF. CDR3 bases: TGCGCCAGCAGTTCGGACAGGGGGTCCCTTCTCCACTATGGCTACACCTTC. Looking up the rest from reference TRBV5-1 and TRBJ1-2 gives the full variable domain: KAGVTQTPRYLIKTRGQQVTLSCSPISGHRSVSWYQQTPGQGLQFLFEYFSETQRNKGNFPGRFSGRQFSNSRSEMNVSTLELGDSALYLCASSSDRGSLLHYGYTFGSGTRLTVV.

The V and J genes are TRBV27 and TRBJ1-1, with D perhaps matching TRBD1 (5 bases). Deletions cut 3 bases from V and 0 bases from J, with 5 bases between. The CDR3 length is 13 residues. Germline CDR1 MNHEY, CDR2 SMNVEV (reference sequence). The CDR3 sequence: CASSLTVNTEAFF. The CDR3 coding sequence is TGTGCCAGCAGTTTGACAGTGAACACTGAAGCTTTCTTT.

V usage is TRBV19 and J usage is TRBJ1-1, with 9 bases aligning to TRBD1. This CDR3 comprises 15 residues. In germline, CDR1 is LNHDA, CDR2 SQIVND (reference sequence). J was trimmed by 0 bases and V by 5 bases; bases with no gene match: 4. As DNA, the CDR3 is TGTGCCAGTAGTTTCTGGACAGGGGTGAACACTGAAGCTTTCTTT. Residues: CASSFWTGVNTEAFF.

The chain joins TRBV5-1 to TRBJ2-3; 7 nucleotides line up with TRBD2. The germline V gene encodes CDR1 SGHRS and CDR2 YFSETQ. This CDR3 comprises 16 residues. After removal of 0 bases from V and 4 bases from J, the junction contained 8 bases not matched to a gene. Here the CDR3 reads CASSLVAGVPPDTQYF. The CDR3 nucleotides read TGCGCCAGCAGCTTGGTCGCGGGAGTCCCGCCAGATACGCAGTATTTT. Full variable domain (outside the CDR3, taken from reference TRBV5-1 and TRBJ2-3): KAGVTQTPRYLIKTRGQQVTLSCSPISGHRSVSWYQQTPGQGLQFLFEYFSETQRNKGNFPGRFSGRQFSNSRSEMNVSTLELGDSALYLCASSLVAGVPPDTQYFGPGTRLTVL.